This TCR beta chain stems from a study of shared clonotypes between healthy human individuals. Study results and caveats: A few donors showed sharing of approximately 5% of naive CD4 clonotypes. Limited genetic and exposure-history diversity came from having few donors. Sharing of clonotypes among donors was expected to vary with sequencing depth.

The method was immunoSEQ multiplex PCR; TCRdb's version includes in-frame clones alone and lacks a portion of them. The repertoire holds over a million clones, with around 95% as singletons. For this clone: Its target is unknown.

Sequences were obtained from naive CD4+ T cells sorted from blood. This sample's subset: CD45RA+ positively selected. The receptor comes from a man aged 30 to 45 in good health.

DNA for the CDR3: TGTGCCAGCAGTCCAAGGCCTGACACTGAAGCTTTCTTT. It encodes CASSPRPDTEAFF. This chain joins TRBV2 and TRBJ1-1, with D unclear. Germline-derived CDR1 and CDR2 are SNHLY and FYNNEI. V lost 5 bases and J 3 bases, leaving 10 bases between the germline ends. The CDR3 runs to 13 residues.